Listed below are T cell receptor beta chains from one sample, sequenced in a study of cytomegalovirus exposure and HLA in healthy donors. Libraries were prepared by immunoSEQ multiplex PCR; TCRdb keeps only in-frame clonotypes and omits some of them. The table has about 98,000 clones, over 80% seen once. The sequenced material came from PBMCs. These TCRs come from a female donor in good health and CMV-seropositive. Each CDR3 is given with its conserved first and last residue. Fields, in order: CDR3 protein, V gene, J gene.

CDR3 protein: CASGTGVPNTEAFF
V gene: TRBV5-1
J gene: TRBJ1-1

CDR3 protein: CASSRRTGGLPYEQYF
V gene: TRBV2
J gene: TRBJ2-7

CDR3 protein: CASSSELQGRSGNTIYF
V gene: TRBV5-1
J gene: TRBJ1-3

CDR3 protein: CASSGQGISYTF
V gene: TRBV25-1
J gene: TRBJ1-2

CDR3 protein: CATSLAGGYEQYF
V gene: TRBV15
J gene: TRBJ2-7

CDR3 protein: CASSQTGASQPQHF
V gene: TRBV9
J gene: TRBJ1-5

CDR3 protein: CASRRQAYQETQYF
V gene: TRBV6-1
J gene: TRBJ2-5

CDR3 protein: CASSLGLENEQFF
V gene: TRBV11-2
J gene: TRBJ2-1

CDR3 protein: CASSERLQGKAFF
V gene: TRBV10-1
J gene: TRBJ1-1

CDR3 protein: CSAGATSGGVYEQYF
V gene: TRBV29-1
J gene: TRBJ2-7

CDR3 protein: CASSLALETQYF
V gene: TRBV5-1
J gene: TRBJ2-5

CDR3 protein: CASSGQGGRYDYGYTF
V gene: TRBV9
J gene: TRBJ1-2

CDR3 protein: CASSERGLGYEQYF
V gene: TRBV10-2
J gene: -

CDR3 protein: CASSRLAGKQGDEQYF
V gene: TRBV19
J gene: TRBJ2-7

CDR3 protein: CASSSWSVRQMEGDEQFF
V gene: TRBV5-1
J gene: TRBJ2-1

CDR3 protein: CASSQPGEGYRSYEQYF
V gene: TRBV4-1
J gene: TRBJ2-7

CDR3 protein: CASQSRVEKLFF
V gene: TRBV6-1
J gene: TRBJ1-4

CDR3 protein: CASTGTEQFF
V gene: TRBV2
J gene: TRBJ2-1

CDR3 protein: CASRRSNTEAFF
V gene: TRBV5-1
J gene: TRBJ1-1

CDR3 protein: CASSLPGTGYGYTF
V gene: TRBV7-9
J gene: TRBJ1-2

CDR3 protein: CAWSQATNTEAFF
V gene: TRBV30
J gene: TRBJ1-1

CDR3 protein: CASTGTGGMHTEAFF
V gene: TRBV6-1
J gene: TRBJ1-1

CDR3 protein: CASSFPGQGGNYGYTF
V gene: TRBV7-9
J gene: TRBJ1-2

CDR3 protein: CASTYNEQFF
V gene: TRBV5-6
J gene: TRBJ2-1

CDR3 protein: CATSRDLRRGQTNYGYTF
V gene: TRBV15
J gene: TRBJ1-2

CDR3 protein: CASSPDRNPHF
V gene: TRBV6-5
J gene: TRBJ1-6

CDR3 protein: CASSIAGGGYEQYF
V gene: TRBV19
J gene: TRBJ2-7

CDR3 protein: CASSESPTDYSNQPQHF
V gene: TRBV2
J gene: TRBJ1-5

CDR3 protein: CASSLDSGSSYEQYF
V gene: TRBV7-2
J gene: TRBJ2-7

CDR3 protein: CASSFGAGGNYNEQFF
V gene: TRBV5-1
J gene: TRBJ2-1

CDR3 protein: CASSSPGQGNEIGNQPQHF
V gene: TRBV2
J gene: TRBJ1-5

CDR3 protein: CASSGGQGALATNEKLFF
V gene: TRBV5-1
J gene: TRBJ1-4

CDR3 protein: CASRPSTGGAHYGYTF
V gene: TRBV9
J gene: TRBJ1-2

CDR3 protein: CASSSGTGATDTQYF
V gene: TRBV5-6
J gene: TRBJ2-3

CDR3 protein: CASSIGQAPTDTQYF
V gene: TRBV19
J gene: TRBJ2-3

CDR3 protein: CASRGGQVSYEQYF
V gene: TRBV28
J gene: TRBJ2-7

CDR3 protein: CASSPEGMPEAFF
V gene: TRBV2
J gene: TRBJ1-1

CDR3 protein: CASSLIPGQGLSYGYTF
V gene: TRBV28
J gene: TRBJ1-2

CDR3 protein: CASSPEGTSGPYEQYF
V gene: TRBV5-5
J gene: TRBJ2-7

CDR3 protein: CASSNRQGAGNEQYF
V gene: TRBV7-2
J gene: TRBJ2-7

CDR3 protein: CASSVGAGAPGNEQFF
V gene: TRBV10-2
J gene: TRBJ2-1